This entry describes one T cell receptor beta chain. Its antigen is not known. This CDR3 is 15 amino acids long. Germline V lookup: CDR1 SGHVS, CDR2 FNYEAQ. The ends lost 5 bases at V and 4 bases at J; junction bases unmatched: 8. Vbeta (60) and Jbeta (13) primers were used in the PCR. In the source study's methods: Tens of millions of unique TCR beta chains, roughly 11 million shared, were counted in a later analysis. Only in-frame clones appear in the TCRdb table, and some are missing; sequencing was by immunoSEQ multiplex PCR. For V, J and clone size, that table is used; D and trimming come from the DNA. The top ten clones hold around 4.2% of a sample with some 120,000 clones, 74% of them seen once. These data belong to a study of cytomegalovirus exposure and HLA in healthy donors. Study-level results: Later analysis showed TCR association rates varying by HLA locus, highest for DRB1 and lowest for HLA-C. Later analysis demonstrated an association between a missense DCLRE1C variant and TCR beta V- and J-gene trimming.

The TCR comes from a woman aged 45-59 years in good health and CMV-seropositive. The chain links TRBV7-6 to TRBJ1-2; 9 bases fit TRBD1. Sequencing input: PBMCs. The CDR3 nucleotides are TGTGCCAGCAGCCTCGGGACAGGGATGGGCTATGGCTACACCTTC. Its translation: CASSLGTGMGYGYTF.